Listed below are T cell receptor beta chains from one sample, sequenced in a study of T-cell reconstitution after alpha-beta-depleted transplantation in children. TCRdb independently ran MiXCR on the PCR reads; one entry per CDR3 protein. In the table there are 600,000 to 700,000 distinct CDR3 sequences, around 13% of which are singletons. The specimen was PBMCs, collected before TCRalphabeta/CD19-depleted stem cell transplant. The receptors stem from a girl aged 2-15 years with congenital amegakaryocytic thrombocytopenia, due to receive a stem cell transplant. CDR3s include the opening cysteine and the closing phenylalanine or tryptophan. D genes are given only for firm matches. Not every row has a clone size; where given, it reads once, few, many or a size class.

d_gene: NA
abundance: few
j_gene: TRBJ2-1
v_gene: TRBV9
CDR3aa: CASSLAVRDNEQFF
CDR3nt: TGTGCCAGCAGCTTAGCTGTTCGGGACAATGAGCAGTTCTTC

d_gene: TRBD2
abundance: NA
j_gene: TRBJ2-7
v_gene: TRBV2
CDR3aa: CASGRTSGSSTYEQYF
CDR3nt: TGTGCCAGCGGTAGGACTAGCGGGAGTAGTACGTACGAGCAGTACTTC

d_gene: NA
abundance: NA
j_gene: TRBJ2-7
v_gene: TRBV5-1
CDR3aa: CTSSLTIGDYEQYF
CDR3nt: TGCACCAGCAGCTTGACAATCGGGGACTACGAGCAGTACTTC

d_gene: NA
abundance: NA
j_gene: TRBJ2-1
v_gene: TRBV28
CDR3aa: CASREAPGPPNEQFF
CDR3nt: TGTGCCAGCAGAGAAGCACCGGGCCCCCCTAATGAGCAGTTCTTC

d_gene: NA
abundance: few
j_gene: TRBJ2-6
v_gene: TRBV5-1
CDR3aa: CASSFHGTGVPSGANVLTF
CDR3nt: TGCGCCAGCAGCTTCCATGGTACAGGAGTCCCCTCTGGGGCCAACGTCCTGACTTTC

d_gene: NA
abundance: few
j_gene: TRBJ2-7
v_gene: TRBV20-1
CDR3aa: CSARGRVAYEQYF
CDR3nt: TGCAGTGCTAGAGGCAGGGTAGCCTACGAGCAGTACTTC

d_gene: TRBD2
abundance: few
j_gene: TRBJ2-3
v_gene: TRBV30
CDR3aa: CAWSVALATDTQYF
CDR3nt: TGTGCCTGGAGTGTAGCACTAGCGACAGATACGCAGTATTTT

d_gene: TRBD1
abundance: NA
j_gene: TRBJ2-1
v_gene: TRBV20-1
CDR3aa: CSAREPGQGVDNEQFF
CDR3nt: TGCAGTGCTAGAGAACCGGGACAGGGGGTAGACAATGAGCAGTTCTTC

d_gene: TRBD1
abundance: few
j_gene: TRBJ1-2
v_gene: TRBV20-1
CDR3aa: CSASPGGQQTYGYTF
CDR3nt: TGCAGTGCTAGCCCGGGGGGACAGCAAACCTATGGCTACACCTTC

d_gene: NA
abundance: many
j_gene: TRBJ1-5
v_gene: TRBV6-1
CDR3aa: CASKGVYSNQPQHF
CDR3nt: TGTGCCAGCAAGGGGGTCTATAGCAATCAGCCCCAGCATTTT

d_gene: TRBD1
abundance: many
j_gene: TRBJ2-2
v_gene: TRBV6-1
CDR3aa: CASAKHQGASGELFF
CDR3nt: TGTGCCAGCGCCAAACACCAGGGGGCCTCCGGGGAGCTGTTTTTT

d_gene: NA
abundance: many
j_gene: TRBJ2-1
v_gene: TRBV12-3/TRBV12-4
CDR3aa: CASSAFGVPDNDEQFF
CDR3nt: TGTGCCAGCAGTGCCTTTGGGGTCCCCGATAACGATGAGCAGTTCTTC

d_gene: TRBD2
abundance: many
j_gene: TRBJ2-1
v_gene: TRBV11-2
CDR3aa: CASSDRLGIAGVLRMDEQFF
CDR3nt: TGTGCCAGCAGCGACCGTCTAGGGATTGCGGGAGTTCTTCGAATGGATGAGCAGTTCTTC

d_gene: TRBD2
abundance: many
j_gene: TRBJ2-1
v_gene: TRBV29-1
CDR3aa: CSVRTSGKNEAQFF
CDR3nt: TGCAGCGTGCGGACTAGCGGGAAGAACGAAGCGCAGTTCTTC

d_gene: TRBD1
abundance: few
j_gene: TRBJ2-5
v_gene: TRBV29-1
CDR3aa: CSVEDRRGQEETQYF
CDR3nt: TGCAGCGTTGAAGATCGCAGGGGGCAGGAAGAGACCCAGTACTTC

d_gene: NA
abundance: many
j_gene: TRBJ1-1
v_gene: TRBV5-1
CDR3aa: CASSPQVSNTEAFF
CDR3nt: TGCGCCAGCAGCCCTCAGGTCTCGAACACTGAAGCTTTCTTT

d_gene: TRBD2
abundance: NA
j_gene: TRBJ2-5
v_gene: TRBV10-3
CDR3aa: CASHPGLVDQETQYF
CDR3nt: TGTGCCTCCCACCCGGGACTAGTGGACCAAGAGACCCAGTACTTC

d_gene: NA
abundance: many
j_gene: TRBJ2-3
v_gene: TRBV25-1
CDR3aa: CASSEGGASTDTQYF
CDR3nt: TGTGCCAGCAGTGAGGGGGGAGCTAGCACAGATACGCAGTATTTT

d_gene: TRBD2
abundance: NA
j_gene: TRBJ2-2
v_gene: TRBV15
CDR3aa: CATSNSAGANTGELFF
CDR3nt: TGTGCCACCAGCAACTCGGCGGGAGCTAACACCGGGGAGCTGTTTTTT

d_gene: NA
abundance: many
j_gene: TRBJ2-1
v_gene: TRBV5-1
CDR3aa: CASSLDGIYNEQFF
CDR3nt: TGCGCCAGCAGCCTTGATGGGATATACAATGAGCAGTTCTTC

d_gene: TRBD2
abundance: NA
j_gene: TRBJ2-1
v_gene: TRBV5-1
CDR3aa: CASSLLKAGGQWDEQFF
CDR3nt: TGCGCCAGCAGCCTCCTAAAAGCGGGAGGGCAGTGGGATGAGCAGTTCTTC

d_gene: NA
abundance: many
j_gene: TRBJ2-7
v_gene: TRBV20-1
CDR3aa: CSASQPGISYEQYF
CDR3nt: TGCAGTGCTAGCCAACCAGGGATCTCCTACGAGCAGTACTTC

d_gene: NA
abundance: NA
j_gene: TRBJ2-7
v_gene: TRBV19
CDR3aa: CASSIGQLYEQYF
CDR3nt: TGTGCCAGTAGTATCGGCCAACTCTACGAGCAGTACTTC

d_gene: NA
abundance: many
j_gene: TRBJ1-1
v_gene: TRBV5-1
CDR3aa: CASSLTGQKNTEAFF
CDR3nt: TGCGCCAGCAGCTTAACTGGACAGAAGAACACTGAAGCTTTCTTT

d_gene: TRBD2
abundance: NA
j_gene: TRBJ2-5
v_gene: TRBV12-3/TRBV12-4
CDR3aa: CASSGTSGEETQYF
CDR3nt: TGTGCCAGCAGTGGGACTAGCGGGGAAGAGACCCAGTACTTC

d_gene: NA
abundance: few
j_gene: TRBJ2-7
v_gene: TRBV4-1
CDR3aa: CASSQIFTSGASYEQYF
CDR3nt: TGCGCCAGCAGCCAGATTTTTACTTCTGGGGCGAGCTACGAGCAGTACTTC

d_gene: NA
abundance: NA
j_gene: TRBJ2-5
v_gene: TRBV25-1
CDR3aa: CASSELRGETQYF
CDR3nt: TGTGCCAGCAGTGAACTCCGAGGCGAGACCCAGTACTTC

d_gene: NA
abundance: many
j_gene: TRBJ1-1
v_gene: TRBV20-1
CDR3aa: CSAGGTEAFF
CDR3nt: TGCAGTGCCGGGGGCACTGAAGCTTTCTTT

d_gene: NA
abundance: few
j_gene: TRBJ2-7
v_gene: TRBV19
CDR3aa: CASSIDRESYEQYF
CDR3nt: TGTGCCAGTAGTATTGATCGGGAATCCTACGAGCAGTACTTC

d_gene: TRBD1
abundance: many
j_gene: TRBJ1-2
v_gene: TRBV5-1
CDR3aa: CASSLEQGNYGYTF
CDR3nt: TGCGCCAGCAGCTTGGAACAGGGGAACTATGGCTACACCTTC

d_gene: TRBD2
abundance: few
j_gene: TRBJ2-3
v_gene: TRBV5-1
CDR3aa: CASSPGLAGGERSQYF
CDR3nt: TGCGCCAGCAGCCCCGGACTAGCGGGAGGGGAGAGATCGCAGTATTTT

d_gene: TRBD1
abundance: few
j_gene: TRBJ2-6
v_gene: TRBV12-3/TRBV12-4
CDR3aa: CASSPGLGQSTGANVLTF
CDR3nt: TGTGCCAGCAGTCCAGGTTTGGGACAGTCTACTGGGGCCAACGTCCTGACTTTC

d_gene: TRBD2
abundance: NA
j_gene: TRBJ2-1
v_gene: TRBV20-1
CDR3aa: CCARPIAGDVNEQFF
CDR3nt: TGCTGTGCTCGGCCAATAGCGGGAGATGTCAATGAGCAGTTCTTC

d_gene: NA
abundance: few
j_gene: TRBJ1-2
v_gene: TRBV4-1
CDR3aa: CASSQAWSGGSGAF
CDR3nt: TGCGCCAGCAGCCAAGCCTGGAGCGGCGGCAGTGGTGCCTTC

d_gene: TRBD2
abundance: many
j_gene: TRBJ2-1
v_gene: TRBV12-3/TRBV12-4
CDR3aa: CASSSTQGLAGSNEQFF
CDR3nt: TGTGCCAGCAGTTCAACGCAAGGACTAGCGGGATCGAATGAGCAGTTCTTC

d_gene: NA
abundance: NA
j_gene: TRBJ2-1
v_gene: TRBV6-1
CDR3aa: CASSSPGLDNEQFF
CDR3nt: TGTGCCAGCAGTAGCCCGGGACTTGACAATGAGCAGTTCTTC

d_gene: NA
abundance: many
j_gene: TRBJ2-3
v_gene: TRBV7-8
CDR3aa: CASSKNKPATQYF
CDR3nt: TGTGCCAGCAGCAAAAACAAACCAGCTACGCAGTATTTT

d_gene: NA
abundance: NA
j_gene: TRBJ2-7
v_gene: TRBV2
CDR3aa: CASSSRTFGGHEQYF
CDR3nt: TGTGCCAGCAGCTCCAGGACCTTTGGGGGCCACGAGCAGTACTTC

d_gene: NA
abundance: few
j_gene: TRBJ1-4
v_gene: TRBV27
CDR3aa: CASSLGSANEKLFF
CDR3nt: TGTGCCAGCAGTTTAGGTTCGGCTAATGAAAAACTGTTTTTT

d_gene: TRBD2
abundance: NA
j_gene: TRBJ2-1
v_gene: TRBV7-6
CDR3aa: CASSSEGTRGNEQFF
CDR3nt: TGTGCCAGCAGCTCCGAGGGGACTAGGGGTAATGAGCAGTTCTTC

d_gene: TRBD1
abundance: many
j_gene: TRBJ1-5
v_gene: TRBV29-1
CDR3aa: CSVEERDSLYSNQPQHF
CDR3nt: TGCAGCGTTGAAGAGCGGGACAGCTTATATAGCAATCAGCCCCAGCATTTT

d_gene: TRBD1
abundance: NA
j_gene: TRBJ2-6
v_gene: TRBV29-1
CDR3aa: CSPQQGIIARFSGANVLTF
CDR3nt: TGCAGCCCCCAACAGGGGATAATAGCTCGGTTCTCTGGGGCCAACGTCCTGACTTTC

d_gene: NA
abundance: few
j_gene: TRBJ1-1
v_gene: TRBV5-5
CDR3aa: CASSLRGTREWDTEAFF
CDR3nt: TGTGCCAGCAGCTTGCGAGGGACCCGGGAATGGGACACTGAAGCTTTCTTT

d_gene: TRBD1
abundance: few
j_gene: TRBJ2-1
v_gene: TRBV18
CDR3aa: CASSHWDRGENEQFF
CDR3nt: TGTGCCAGCTCCCACTGGGACAGGGGTGAGAATGAGCAGTTCTTC

d_gene: NA
abundance: NA
j_gene: TRBJ2-3
v_gene: TRBV14
CDR3aa: CASSQYGAGSLADTQYF
CDR3nt: TGTGCCAGCAGCCAATATGGGGCGGGAAGTCTGGCAGATACGCAGTATTTT

d_gene: NA
abundance: few
j_gene: TRBJ1-2
v_gene: TRBV27
CDR3aa: CASSPSRVEGNYGYTF
CDR3nt: TGTGCCAGCAGTCCATCCCGGGTCGAGGGGAACTATGGCTACACCTTC

d_gene: NA
abundance: NA
j_gene: TRBJ2-7
v_gene: TRBV15
CDR3aa: CATSTRTAPYGQYF
CDR3nt: TGTGCCACCAGCACTCGGACAGCCCCGTACGGGCAGTACTTC

d_gene: NA
abundance: NA
j_gene: TRBJ2-5
v_gene: TRBV12-3/TRBV12-4
CDR3aa: CASRRDTQETQYF
CDR3nt: TGTGCCAGCCGCCGGGACACCCAAGAGACCCAGTACTTC

d_gene: NA
abundance: NA
j_gene: TRBJ2-5
v_gene: TRBV7-9
CDR3aa: CASSSPLGSATSETQYF
CDR3nt: TGTGCCAGCAGCTCGCCACTGGGTTCAGCCACTTCAGAGACCCAGTACTTC

d_gene: NA
abundance: NA
j_gene: TRBJ2-1
v_gene: TRBV11-1
CDR3aa: CASSSPSRRLSEQFF
CDR3nt: TGTGCCAGCAGCTCCCCCTCCCGACGGTTGTCGGAGCAGTTCTTC

d_gene: TRBD2
abundance: few
j_gene: TRBJ2-5
v_gene: TRBV2
CDR3aa: CASKPGLASETQYF
CDR3nt: TGTGCCAGCAAACCGGGACTAGCGTCCGAGACCCAGTACTTC

d_gene: NA
abundance: many
j_gene: TRBJ2-7
v_gene: TRBV29-1
CDR3aa: CSVGPNDEQYF
CDR3nt: TGCAGCGTTGGACCAAATGACGAGCAGTACTTC

d_gene: TRBD1
abundance: many
j_gene: TRBJ2-5
v_gene: TRBV28
CDR3aa: CASSLDPGGIKTQYF
CDR3nt: TGTGCCAGCAGTTTGGATCCAGGGGGCATCAAGACCCAGTACTTC

d_gene: NA
abundance: few
j_gene: TRBJ1-6
v_gene: TRBV6-5
CDR3aa: CASSSVGSPLHF
CDR3nt: TGTGCCAGCAGTTCAGTAGGGTCACCCCTCCACTTT